This entry lists 19 T cell receptor beta chains sequenced from one sample in a study of blood T cells in healthy people across ages (dated by TCRdb to between 2014 and 2017). The method behind the library was 5' RACE. The listed sequencing device is Illumina HiSeq 2500. A second about 7 to 11 cycle PCR used a sample-barcoded 5' primer and a J-beta primer mix. Starting from the raw public reads, TCRdb applied fastp trimming at Q25, assembled clones with MiXCR and retained in-frame beta chains. Entries that share a CDR3 protein sequence are merged under the most common genes and DNA. In all, the sample holds 800,000 to 950,000 distinct CDR3 sequences, and just under 30% of those were seen once. Clones ranked in the top ten supply roughly 10% of the sample. These data were also filed under a second study, of T cells of mothers and their children.

The sample taken for sequencing was blood. These receptors all stem from a woman aged 40-49 years in good health.

There are many counts of this clonotype. V is TRBV9 and J is TRBJ2-5, with 7 bases fitting TRBD2. Germline V gene sequence: CDR1 SGDLS, CDR2 YYNGEE. CDR3 length: 13 residues. Trimming took 0 bases from V and 4 from J; bases not matched to a gene: 0. The CDR3 nucleotides are TGTGCCAGCAGCGTAGGCGGGGGAGAGACCCAGTACTTC. This sequence encodes CASSVGGGETQYF.

V usage is TRBV6-6 and J usage is TRBJ2-3; D is ambiguous. V dropped 0 bases and J dropped 2 bases, with 15 bases sitting between them. This CDR3 is built from 17 residues. CDR1 and CDR2 (germline): MNHNY, SVGAGI (reference sequence). CDR3 coding DNA: TGTGCCAGCAGTTACTCGGAGTCGTACAGACCCACAGATACGCAGTATTTT. Amino acid sequence: CASSYSESYRPTDTQYF.

As for this clonotype: At one of its ends the junction is not consistent with the germline gene, which may arise from a read error. This chain links TRBV11-2 with TRBJ1-3, with a weak D call TRBD1 (5 bases). Looked up from germline, CDR1 is SGHAT and CDR2 is FQNNGV. This CDR3 comprises 14 residues. CDR3 protein: CAGSRALAGNTIYF. The CDR3 nucleotides read TGTGCCGGCAGCAGGGCGCTTGCTGGAAACACCATATATTTT.

This clonotype showed up just a few times. This chain uses TRBV7-3 with TRBJ2-3; 10 positions agree with TRBD2. Trimming took 1 base from V and 6 from J; bases not matched to a gene: 4. CDR1 SGHTA and CDR2 FQGTGA come from the germline V gene. The length of the CDR3 is 15 residues. The chain's CDR3 is CASSLRAGGSDTQYF. CDR3 sequence (DNA): TGTGCCAGCAGCTTAAGAGCGGGGGGGAGCGATACGCAGTATTTT.

There are a few counts of this clonotype. The rearrangement links TRBV5-5 to TRBJ1-1; TRBD1 aligns across 10 bases. Germline lookup yields CDR1 SGHKS and CDR2 YYEKEE (reference sequence). The CDR3 contains 19 residues. With 0 bases clipped from V and 0 bases from J, the junction kept 11 bases outside the gene matches. The CDR3 here is CASSLGGQGMVVMNTEAFF. The CDR3 coding sequence is TGTGCCAGCAGCTTGGGGGGACAGGGGATGGTGGTGATGAACACTGAAGCTTTCTTT.

This clonotype was counted many times. The CDR3 is CASSVQQNTEAFF. CDR3 nucleotides: TGTGCCAGCAGCGTTCAACAGAACACTGAAGCTTTCTTT. The chain joins TRBV9 to TRBJ1-1; D is unresolved. This CDR3 contains 13 residues. Trimming pared 2 bases from V and 1 base from J, leaving 6 bases between. Germline values: CDR1 SGDLS, CDR2 YYNGEE.

This clonotype was observed many times. The chain couples TRBV7-2 to TRBJ2-1; 11 bases match TRBD1. V gave up 6 bases and J gave up 7 bases; unmatched junction bases: 2. The CDR3 loop spans 13 amino acids. The germline V gene has CDR1 SGHTA and CDR2 FQGNSA. CDR3 coding DNA: TGTGCCAGCAGACGGGACAGGGGGAATGAGCAGTTCTTC. As protein: CASRRDRGNEQFF.

The chain joins TRBV7-2 to TRBJ2-3, with D unresolved. Germline CDR1 is SGHTA and CDR2 is FQGNSA. The CDR3 loop spans 14 amino acids. Between the trimmed V and J ends, which lost 1 base and 2 bases, there was a span of 7 bases. CDR3 coding DNA: TGTGCCAGCAGCTTAGTTGCGGCCACAGATACGCAGTATTTT. As protein: CASSLVAATDTQYF.

This clonotype showed up just a few times. V and J are TRBV6-2 or TRBV6-3 and TRBJ2-1, with 9 bases aligning to TRBD1. The trim removed 9 bases at V and 3 bases at J, leaving 6 bases unmatched. The CDR3 sequence is 14 residues long. Germline CDR1 is MNHEY and CDR2 is SVGEGT. CDR3 amino acids: CASTLTGGYNEQFF. CDR3 DNA sequence: TGTGCCAGTACCTTGACAGGGGGCTACAATGAGCAGTTCTTC.

The rearrangement joins TRBV9 to TRBJ1-1; unclear D gene. Per germline, CDR1 SGDLS and CDR2 YYNGEE. V dropped 0 bases and J dropped 0 bases, with 6 bases sitting between them. The CDR3 is 14 amino acids. The CDR3 DNA sequence: TGTGCCAGCAGCGTAGGCAGAATGAACACTGAAGCTTTCTTT. Its translation is CASSVGRMNTEAFF.

The chain couples TRBV3-1 to TRBJ2-1; 15 nucleotides line up with TRBD2. CDR3 length: 21 amino acids. V gave up 1 base and J gave up 2 bases; unmatched junction bases: 12. Per the germline V gene, CDR1 is LGHDT and CDR2 is YNNKEL (reference sequence). The CDR3 loop reads CASSQGTRPRTSGGAYNEQFF. CDR3 bases: TGTGCCAGCAGCCAAGGCACCAGGCCCCGGACTAGCGGGGGGGCCTACAATGAGCAGTTCTTC.

This clonotype was counted between two and nine times. The chain joins TRBV19 to TRBJ2-7, with D perhaps TRBD2 (5 bases). V was trimmed by 4 bases and J by 7 bases, leaving 14 bases between them. CDR1 is LNHDA and CDR2 is SQIVND in the germline V gene (reference sequence). The CDR3 length is 13 residues. The CDR3 bases are TGTGCCAGTAGTAGGGCGGGCCTTGGAGAGCAGTACTTC. Residues: CASSRAGLGEQYF.

A few counts support this clonotype. This chain uses TRBV20-1 with TRBJ1-5, with 11 bases fitting TRBD1. This CDR3 is built from 15 residues. Germline CDR1 and CDR2: DFQATT and SNEGSKA (reference sequence). V dropped 6 bases and J dropped 1; count of bases not matched to a gene: 5. The CDR3 loop reads CSADRDRGSNQPQHF. CDR3 bases: TGCAGTGCCGACCGGGACAGGGGGAGCAATCAGCCCCAGCATTTT.

This clonotype was counted a few times. The rearrangement uses TRBV2 and TRBJ2-2, with 7 bases that match TRBD1. The junction had 2 bases not matched to a gene; V was cut back by 9 bases and J by 1 base. This CDR3 has 13 residues. Germline V gives CDR1 SNHLY, CDR2 FYNNEI. DNA of the CDR3: TGTGCCAGACGACAGGGGAACACCGGGGAGCTGTTTTTT. Residues: CARRQGNTGELFF.

This clonotype has only a few counts. This rearrangement joins TRBV6-1 to TRBJ1-2; D uncertain. This CDR3 contains 13 residues. Germline V CDR1 and CDR2: MNHNS, SASEGT. The V end was cut by 2 bases, the J end by 6 bases, with 10 bases between. The CDR3 coding sequence is TGTGCCAGCAGTGAATTGTCCTGGGATGGCTACACCTTC. Translating it yields CASSELSWDGYTF.

The V gene is TRBV24-1, the J gene TRBJ2-3; either TRBD1 or TRBD2 may supply D (7 bases each). Per germline, CDR1 KGHDR and CDR2 SFDVKD. The CDR3 covers 15 residues. V lost 5 bases and J 6 bases, leaving 17 bases between the germline ends. CDR3 DNA sequence: TGTGCCACCAGTGCATGGGACAGCGGGACGGATACGCAGTATTTT. Encoded protein: CATSAWDSGTDTQYF.

This clonotype was seen ten or more times. The CDR3 region has the DNA TGTGCCAGCAGTTACCGACAGGAGTCCGACTATGGCTACACCTTC. Its protein product is CASSYRQESDYGYTF. V usage is TRBV6-2 or TRBV6-3 and J usage is TRBJ1-2; maybe TRBD1 (6 bases). V was trimmed by 2 bases and J by 3 bases, leaving 13 bases between them. There are 15 residues in the CDR3. The germline V gene has CDR1 MNHEY and CDR2 SVGEGT.

The chain joins TRBV18 to TRBJ1-4; D call uncertain. Germline V lookup: CDR1 KGHSH, CDR2 LQKENI. This CDR3 comprises 14 residues. Trimming pared 1 base from V and 7 bases from J, leaving 10 bases between. The CDR3 spells CASSPRRVGEKLFF. Written as DNA, the CDR3 is TGTGCCAGCTCACCACGTAGGGTGGGTGAAAAACTGTTTTTT. Variable domain in full (rest from reference TRBV18 and TRBJ1-4): NAGVMQNPRHLVRRRGQEARLRCSPMKGHSHVYWYRQLPEEGLKFMVYLQKENIIDESGMPKERFSAEFPKEGPSILRIQQVVRGDSAAYFCASSPRRVGEKLFFGSGTQLSVL.

This clonotype came up a few times. V and J are TRBV18 and TRBJ2-1; D remains ambiguous. The V end lost 3 bases, the J end lost 1 base, and 10 bases lay between the germline ends. Per the germline V gene, CDR1 is KGHSH and CDR2 is LQKENI. The length of the CDR3 is 15 residues. CDR3 nucleotides: TGTGCCAGCTCACCGGCACAGTCGTCCTACAATGAGCAGTTCTTC. Translation: CASSPAQSSYNEQFF.